Following are 11 T cell receptor beta chains from one sample sequenced in a study of OX40 agonist ivuxolimab in advanced cancers. Only in-frame clones appear in the TCRdb table, and some are missing; sequencing was by immunoSEQ multiplex PCR. The repertoire has 6,500 to 9,000 clones, about 69% of them found once; the top ten carry less than 60%. The sample was CD4+ or CD8+ T cells sorted from blood, taken in a trial of the OX40 agonist ivuxolimab. The receptors stem from an adult with an advanced solid tumor such as melanoma, head and neck, liver or kidney cancer.

This chain uses TRBV9 with TRBJ2-7, with 8 bases matching TRBD2. CDR1 SGDLS and CDR2 YYNGEE come from the germline V gene. J was trimmed by 4 bases and V by 3 bases; bases with no gene match: 6. This CDR3 region has 14 residues. The CDR3 here is CASSEGSGVYEQYF. The CDR3 DNA sequence: TGTGCCAGCAGCGAGGGTAGCGGGGTATACGAGCAGTACTTC.

The rearrangement joins TRBV9 to TRBJ2-3, with D possibly matching TRBD1 (6 bases). V lost 4 bases and J 6 bases, leaving 18 bases between the germline ends. This CDR3 comprises 15 residues. Germline V gene data show CDR1 as SGDLS and CDR2 as YYNGEE. The CDR3 DNA is TGTGCCAGCAGCTTACCCAGGGGCGTTAGGGATACGCAGTATTTT. Its translation is CASSLPRGVRDTQYF.

This chain uses TRBV7-9 with TRBJ2-5; TRBD1 matches at 8 bases. The end of the DNA is better explained by TRBJ2-7, so the J call may be wrong. Germline V lookup: CDR1 SEHNR, CDR2 FQNEAQ (reference sequence). The CDR3 consists of 13 residues. CDR3 residues: CASSRQGSPEQYF. CDR3 sequence (DNA): TGTGCCAGCAGCCGACAGGGGTCGCCCGAGCAGTACTTC.

The V call is TRBV5-1, the J call TRBJ2-1, with D tentatively TRBD1 (6 bases). V was cut by 4 bases and J by 2 bases, with 16 bases left in between. The CDR3 contains 16 residues. Germline V lookup: CDR1 SGHRS, CDR2 YFSETQ. CDR3 DNA: TGCGCCAGCAGCCACCTTTGGGACAAGACCTACAATGAGCAGTTCTTC. The encoded protein is CASSHLWDKTYNEQFF.

The V and J genes are TRBV29-1 and TRBJ2-3, with D maybe TRBD1 (5 bases). CDR3 length: 12 residues. V lost 3 bases and J lost 4, with 8 bases in between. Germline assignment: CDR1 SQVTM and CDR2 ANQGSEA. The CDR3 DNA reads as TGCAGCGTTGACCAGGGTCCAGATACGCAGTATTTT. Amino acids: CSVDQGPDTQYF.

J is TRBJ2-1 and V is TRBV6-6; no clear D. V dropped 10 bases and J dropped 12 bases, with 22 bases sitting between them. The CDR3 runs 13 residues. Germline V lookup: CDR1 MNHNY, CDR2 SVGAGI (reference sequence). Here the CDR3 DNA reads TGTGCCACCTATGACATGGCCAGTCGCGGGCAGTTCTTC. This codes for CATYDMASRGQFF.

This chain joins TRBV19 and TRBJ1-1; 10 positions agree with TRBD1. With 7 bases clipped from V and 0 bases from J, the junction kept 5 bases outside the gene matches. This CDR3 comprises 15 residues. The germline V gene has CDR1 LNHDA and CDR2 SQIVND (reference sequence). The CDR3: CASTGTGAMNTEAFF. For the CDR3, the DNA is TGTGCCAGTACCGGGACAGGGGCCATGAACACTGAAGCTTTCTTT.

This clone has just a few counts. This chain connects TRBV5-1 to TRBJ1-2; tentatively, D is TRBD1 (6 bases). Trimming took 0 bases from V and 4 from J, leaving 16 bases between them. This CDR3 is 16 amino acids long. Germline V gene lookup returns CDR1 SGHRS and CDR2 YFSETQ. The CDR3 reads CASSLAVSGTPYGYTF. For the CDR3, the DNA is TGCGCCAGCAGCTTGGCCGTTAGTGGGACACCCTATGGCTACACCTTC.

The chain has TRBV7-2 and TRBJ1-4; D gene ambiguous. The V end lost 5 bases, the J end lost 8 bases, and 12 bases lay between the germline ends. CDR1 and CDR2 from the germline V gene are SGHTA and FQGNSA. CDR3 length: 13 amino acids. CDR3 amino acids: CASSPPTIEKLFF. Written as DNA, the CDR3 is TGTGCCAGCAGCCCCCCCACTATAGAAAAACTGTTTTTT. The whole variable domain, filled in from reference TRBV7-2 and TRBJ1-4, reads GAGVSQSPSNKVTEKGKDVELRCDPISGHTALYWYRQSLGQGLEFLIYFQGNSAPDKSGLPSDRFSAERTGGSVSTLTIQRTQQEDSAVYLCASSPPTIEKLFFGSGTQLSVL.

The chain recombines TRBV4-1 with TRBJ2-7; unclear D gene. Germline lookup yields CDR1 MGHRA and CDR2 YSYEKL. The V end lost 2 bases, the J end lost 0 bases, and 17 bases lay between the germline ends. The CDR3 totals 17 residues. CDR3 amino acids: CASSQRNTLQDSYEQYF. In nucleotides, the CDR3 is TGCGCCAGCAGCCAACGAAACACCCTCCAGGACTCCTACGAGCAGTACTTC.

This clone has only a few counts. The chain recombines TRBV11-3 with TRBJ2-7, with D possibly being TRBD1 (5 bases). From germline, CDR1 is SGHNT and CDR2 YENEEA. The CDR3 has 13 amino acids. V lost 1 base, J lost 5 bases, and 9 bases lay in between. This CDR3 is CASSLAGIDEQYF. The CDR3 region has the DNA TGTGCCAGCAGCTTAGCAGGGATAGACGAGCAGTACTTC.